These 2 T cell receptor beta chains were sequenced from one sample in a study of shared clonotypes between healthy human individuals. TCRdb keeps only in-frame clones here, not all; method: immunoSEQ multiplex PCR. The table includes approximately 500,000 clones, around 73% detected once. The sequenced sample was PBMCs. These TCRs come from a woman between 35 and 50 years old in good health. Some clones in this sample may be carry-over from other donors' samples.

This clone is deemed medium-sized (0.01 to 0.1%). Other DNA variants within this sample encode the same CDR3. This chain links TRBV7-8 with TRBJ1-3, with D unresolved. This CDR3 spans 14 amino acids. The V gene's germline CDR1 is SGHVS and CDR2 FQNEAQ. V was cut by 2 bases and J by 0 bases, with 5 bases left in between. CDR3 nucleotide sequence: TGTGCCAGCAGCTTATCCGTCTCTGGAAACACCATATATTTT. It encodes CASSLSVSGNTIYF.

The chain combines TRBV5-1 with TRBJ1-4; D remains ambiguous. CDR1 SGHRS and CDR2 YFSETQ come from the germline V gene. The CDR3 has 15 amino acids. The V end was cut by 1 base, the J end by 0 bases, with 7 bases between. For the CDR3, the DNA is TGCGCCAGCAGCTTGTATCCGGCAACTAATGAAAAACTGTTTTTT. Encoded protein: CASSLYPATNEKLFF.